This T cell receptor (beta chain) emerged from a study of blood T cell repertoires in COVID-19. Looking at the study overall: Sources were T cells, B-cell-depleted T cells, or PBMCs; the material itself was cDNA or gDNA.

The CDR3 loop spans 14 amino acids. The germline V gene encodes CDR1 KGHDR and CDR2 SFDVKD. Deletions cut 5 bases from V and 7 bases from J, with 16 bases between. Sequenced by immunoSEQ multiplex PCR; TCRdb stores in-frame clones only, minus some. The data show tens of thousands of clones, 70% to 80% seen once. Sequenced: peripheral blood. This sequence originates from a human donor in a cohort sampled during active COVID-19. The chain employs TRBV24-1 and TRBJ2-5; D possibly corresponds to TRBD2 (6 bases). This chain's CDR3 is CATSGDLREGTQYF. The CDR3 nucleotides are TGTGCCACCAGTGGGGACTTAAGAGAGGGGACCCAGTACTTC.